This is a list of T cell receptor beta chains from one sample in a study of T cell clonotyping in hematopoietic cell transplantation. Libraries were prepared by immunoSEQ multiplex PCR; TCRdb keeps only in-frame clonotypes and omits some of them. The table has approximately 75,000 clones, around 94% seen once. Sequencing was performed on peripheral blood mononuclear cells. Receptors originate from a man aged 50-59 years in good health. Some clones in this sample may be carry-over from other donors' samples. Both conserved end residues are part of each CDR3. Fields, in order: J gene, V gene, clone size, D gene, CDR3 DNA, CDR3 protein. The D gene is left open where the match is weak. Size is stated for part of the rows, as once, few or many counts, or as a class when the clone is expanded.

j_gene: TRBJ2-1; v_gene: TRBV4-3; abundance: -; d_gene: -; CDR3nt: TGCGCCAGCAGCCAAGATTTCGCGGACACTAGGCTCTTC; CDR3aa: CASSQDFADTRLF
j_gene: TRBJ2-7; v_gene: TRBV4-2; abundance: few; d_gene: TRBD2; CDR3nt: TGTGCCAGCAGCCAAGCGGGAGGGCGTTTCGAGCAGTACTTC; CDR3aa: CASSQAGGRFEQYF
j_gene: TRBJ1-4; v_gene: TRBV7-2; abundance: -; d_gene: -; CDR3nt: TGTGCCAGCAGCACGGAGGGGGGTAATGAAAAACTGTTTTTT; CDR3aa: CASSTEGGNEKLFF
j_gene: TRBJ2-3; v_gene: TRBV7-2; abundance: -; d_gene: TRBD1; CDR3nt: TGTGCCAGCAGCTCAAGGGGACAGGGGGCCCGCACAGATACGCAGTATTTT; CDR3aa: CASSSRGQGARTDTQYF
j_gene: TRBJ1-2; v_gene: TRBV6-1; abundance: -; d_gene: TRBD1; CDR3nt: TGTGCCAGCAGGGGAACAGGGGTAGGCTATGGCTACACCTTC; CDR3aa: CASRGTGVGYGYTF
j_gene: TRBJ2-7; v_gene: TRBV7-9; abundance: -; d_gene: -; CDR3nt: TGTGCCAGCAGCTTAGGCTCCCACGAGCAGTACTTC; CDR3aa: CASSLGSHEQYF
j_gene: TRBJ2-2; v_gene: TRBV27; abundance: -; d_gene: -; CDR3nt: TGTGCCAGCAGTAGGGGCGGACCGAACACCGGGGAGCTGTTTTTT; CDR3aa: CASSRGGPNTGELFF
j_gene: TRBJ2-1; v_gene: TRBV27; abundance: -; d_gene: TRBD1; CDR3nt: TGTGCCAGCAGTCCCGGACAGGGCCTCTACAATGAGCAGTTCTTC; CDR3aa: CASSPGQGLYNEQFF
j_gene: TRBJ2-7; v_gene: TRBV5-4; abundance: -; d_gene: -; CDR3nt: TGTGCCAGCAGCGAGGGGGGGAGGGAGCAGTACTTC; CDR3aa: CASSEGGREQYF
j_gene: TRBJ2-3; v_gene: TRBV28; abundance: -; d_gene: -; CDR3nt: TGTGCCAGCACAGCCCCCGGCGGCAGAGCAGATACGCAGTATTTT; CDR3aa: CASTAPGGRADTQYF
j_gene: TRBJ1-5; v_gene: TRBV7-2; abundance: -; d_gene: -; CDR3nt: TGTGCCAGCAGCGCAAATTCGGCCGGCAATAGCAATCAGCCCCAGCATTTT; CDR3aa: CASSANSAGNSNQPQHF
j_gene: TRBJ2-7; v_gene: TRBV5-1; abundance: -; d_gene: -; CDR3nt: TGCGCCAGCAGCTTTAGGTCCGGGCTAAGCTCCTACGAGCAGTACTTC; CDR3aa: CASSFRSGLSSYEQYF
j_gene: TRBJ1-1; v_gene: TRBV9; abundance: few; d_gene: TRBD1; CDR3nt: TGTGCCAGCAGCGTAGATGGACAGGGGAACACTGAAGCTTTCTTT; CDR3aa: CASSVDGQGNTEAFF
j_gene: TRBJ1-6; v_gene: TRBV6-5; abundance: -; d_gene: -; CDR3nt: TGTGCCAGCAGTTACTCGATCGGCTTTAAAAATTCACCCCTCCACTTT; CDR3aa: CASSYSIGFKNSPLHF
j_gene: TRBJ2-2; v_gene: TRBV10-3; abundance: -; d_gene: TRBD2; CDR3nt: TGTGCCATCAGCCTGACTAGCGGGAGAGCCACCGGGGAGCTGTTTTTT; CDR3aa: CAISLTSGRATGELFF
j_gene: TRBJ1-1; v_gene: TRBV6-5; abundance: -; d_gene: -; CDR3nt: TGTGCCAGCAGTTACTCCCTGGGAGCGTTTGAAGCTTTCTTT; CDR3aa: CASSYSLGAFEAFF
j_gene: TRBJ2-3; v_gene: TRBV2; abundance: -; d_gene: -; CDR3nt: TGTGCCAGCAGTGAGGGGAAAGTTTTTGTTACGCAGTATTTT; CDR3aa: CASSEGKVFVTQYF
j_gene: TRBJ1-1; v_gene: TRBV7-9; abundance: -; d_gene: TRBD1; CDR3nt: TGTGCCAGCAGCTCCGGACAGGGGGTCGGCACTGAAGCTTTCTTT; CDR3aa: CASSSGQGVGTEAFF
j_gene: TRBJ1-1; v_gene: TRBV5-1; abundance: -; d_gene: -; CDR3nt: TGCGCCAGCAGCTTGCTTGGTGGAGGAACTGAAGCTTTCTTT; CDR3aa: CASSLLGGGTEAFF
j_gene: TRBJ2-7; v_gene: TRBV7-9; abundance: once; d_gene: TRBD1; CDR3nt: TGTGCCAGCAGCTCGGTTTCCGGGACAGAGACCTACGAGCAGTACTTC; CDR3aa: CASSSVSGTETYEQYF
j_gene: TRBJ2-7; v_gene: TRBV2; abundance: -; d_gene: -; CDR3nt: TGTGCCAGCAGTGTGGCAGGGGCCTCAGCCGCCTACGAGCAGTACTTC; CDR3aa: CASSVAGASAAYEQYF
j_gene: TRBJ2-2; v_gene: TRBV28; abundance: -; d_gene: -; CDR3nt: TGTGCCAGCAGCTCTACAGGAAACACCGGGGAGCTGTTTTTT; CDR3aa: CASSSTGNTGELFF
j_gene: TRBJ2-5; v_gene: TRBV5-1; abundance: -; d_gene: TRBD2; CDR3nt: TGCGCCAGCGCTGACGGGGGGCAAGAGACCCAGTACTTC; CDR3aa: CASADGGQETQYF